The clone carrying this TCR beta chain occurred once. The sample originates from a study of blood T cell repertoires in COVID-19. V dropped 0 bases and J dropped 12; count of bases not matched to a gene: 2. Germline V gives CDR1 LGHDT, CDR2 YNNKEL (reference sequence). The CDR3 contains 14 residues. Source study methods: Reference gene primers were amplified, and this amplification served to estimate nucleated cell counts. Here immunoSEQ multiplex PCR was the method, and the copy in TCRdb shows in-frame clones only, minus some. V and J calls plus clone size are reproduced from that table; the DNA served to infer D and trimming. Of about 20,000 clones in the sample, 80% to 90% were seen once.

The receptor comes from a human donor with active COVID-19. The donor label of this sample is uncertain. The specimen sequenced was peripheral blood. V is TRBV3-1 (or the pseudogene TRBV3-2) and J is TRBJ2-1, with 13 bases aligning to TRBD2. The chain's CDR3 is CASSQDTSGRGQFF. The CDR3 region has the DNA TGTGCCAGCAGCCAAGATACTAGCGGGAGGGGGCAGTTCTTC.